Shown below are 2 T cell receptor beta chains from a single sample sequenced in a study of blood T cell repertoires in COVID-19 (dated by TCRdb to about 2020). The method behind the library was the immunoSEQ multiplex PCR assay. The clones in this table, taken by TCRdb from immuneACCESS, are in-frame only. Not every clone is retained; where verified, under half of the shortfall comes from an unresolved V gene, and the cause of the rest is unknown. The sample yields 150,000 to 200,000 clones; 90% were counted once. The biggest ten clones account for 15% to 20% of the sample. Sequenced: peripheral blood. Receptors were obtained from a man between 60 and 75 years old with active or convalescent COVID-19.

This chain connects TRBV3-1 (or the pseudogene TRBV3-2) to TRBJ1-4; D uncertain. The CDR3 extends over 15 amino acids. Germline V lookup: CDR1 LGHDT, CDR2 YNNKEL (reference sequence). V was pared by 1 base and J by 0 bases, with 6 bases between. CDR3 loop: CASSQVATTNEKLFF. The CDR3 DNA reads TGTGCCAGCAGCCAAGTAGCGACAACTAATGAAAAACTGTTTTTT.

V and J are TRBV12-5 and TRBJ2-1; 11 nucleotides line up with TRBD2. From germline, CDR1 is LGHNT and CDR2 FRNRAP. CDR3 length: 17 residues. Unmatched junction bases numbered 9, after V lost 0 bases and J lost 8 bases. The DNA for the CDR3 is TGTGCTAGTGGTTTGGTGGTAGCGGGAGGGAGAATCGATGAGCAGTTCTTC. Amino acids: CASGLVVAGGRIDEQFF.